The entry that follows covers one T cell receptor beta chain sequence. The antigen remains undetermined. Though nominally healthy at sampling, donors likely had unrecorded immune exposures. These data are taken from a study of cytomegalovirus exposure and HLA in healthy donors. Study-level background: Unique TCRs from HLA-typed donors, roughly 89 million of them, were held in an early data release.

Germline loops: CDR1 SNHLY, CDR2 FYNNEI. Trimming cost V 10 bases and J 11 bases; bases outside gene matches: 3. This CDR3 spans 11 amino acids. The PCR employed 60 Vbeta primers together with 13 Jbeta primers. Data came from immunoSEQ multiplex PCR; TCRdb stores just in-frame clones and leaves some out. The sample carries some 170,000 clones, 80% recorded once. Study findings and constraints: As a later analysis showed, several of the most significant clusters appeared to be linked to common viral pathogens. In a later analysis, HLA-C alleles had the fewest associated TCRs, DRB1 alleles the most.

This sequence joins TRBV2 and TRBJ2-4, with 12 bases identical to TRBD2. This receptor was identified in a man aged 18-30 years in good health and CMV-seropositive. The sample was PBMCs. CDR3 loop: CATLAGGFQYF. DNA of the CDR3: TGTGCCACACTAGCGGGAGGCTTTCAGTACTTC.